This T cell receptor (beta chain) emerged from a study of cytomegalovirus exposure and HLA in healthy donors. Study results and limitations: Follow-up analysis later connected one missense variant in DCLRE1C with trimming of TCR beta V- and J-genes.

Primers: 60 Vbeta forward and 13 Jbeta reverse. Using immunoSEQ multiplex PCR, the repertoire was profiled, and TCRdb retains in-frame clones only, with some absent. The sample holds about 140,000 clones, approximately 71% seen once. The V end was cut by 0 bases, the J end by 3 bases, with 6 bases between. Germline CDR1 reads SGHNT; CDR2 reads YYREEE (reference sequence). The CDR3 consists of 13 residues. For this clone: Its antigen is not identified.

The donors were healthy bone marrow donors. The sample taken for sequencing was PBMCs. The receptor's source is a man aged 35-49 years in good health and CMV-seronegative. The chain recombines TRBV5-4 with TRBJ1-1; no firm D call. CDR3 loop: CASSLEQDTEAFF. In DNA form, the CDR3 reads TGTGCCAGCAGCTTGGAGCAGGACACTGAAGCTTTCTTT.